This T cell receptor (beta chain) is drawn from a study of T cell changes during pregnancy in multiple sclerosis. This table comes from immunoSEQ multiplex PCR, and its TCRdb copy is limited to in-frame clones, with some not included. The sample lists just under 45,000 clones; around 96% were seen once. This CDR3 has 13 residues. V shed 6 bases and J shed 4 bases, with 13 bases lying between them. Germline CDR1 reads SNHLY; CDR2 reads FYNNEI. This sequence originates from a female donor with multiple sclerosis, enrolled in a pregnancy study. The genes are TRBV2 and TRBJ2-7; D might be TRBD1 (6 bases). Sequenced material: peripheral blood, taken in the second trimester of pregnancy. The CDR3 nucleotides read TGTGCCAGCAGCGAGCTACAGGGTTACGAGCAGTACTTC. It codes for CASSELQGYEQYF.